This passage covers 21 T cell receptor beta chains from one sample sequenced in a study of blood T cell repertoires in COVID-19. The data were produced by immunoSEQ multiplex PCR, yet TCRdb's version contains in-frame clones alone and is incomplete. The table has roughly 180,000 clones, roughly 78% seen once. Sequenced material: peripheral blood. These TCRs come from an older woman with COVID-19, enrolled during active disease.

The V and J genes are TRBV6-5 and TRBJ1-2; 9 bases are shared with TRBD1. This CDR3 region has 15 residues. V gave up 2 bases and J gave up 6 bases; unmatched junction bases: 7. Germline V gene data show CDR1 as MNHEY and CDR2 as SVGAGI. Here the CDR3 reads CASSYTKTGGDGYTF. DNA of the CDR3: TGTGCCAGCAGTTACACAAAGACAGGGGGGGATGGCTACACCTTC.

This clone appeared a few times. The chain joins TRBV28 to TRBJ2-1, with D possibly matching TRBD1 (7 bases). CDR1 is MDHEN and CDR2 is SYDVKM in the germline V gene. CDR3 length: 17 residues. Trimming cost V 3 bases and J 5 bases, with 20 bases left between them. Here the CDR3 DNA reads TGTGCCAGCAGTTTCCTAGGGGGCGGGACAGCAAACAATGAGCAGTTCTTC. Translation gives CASSFLGGGTANNEQFF.

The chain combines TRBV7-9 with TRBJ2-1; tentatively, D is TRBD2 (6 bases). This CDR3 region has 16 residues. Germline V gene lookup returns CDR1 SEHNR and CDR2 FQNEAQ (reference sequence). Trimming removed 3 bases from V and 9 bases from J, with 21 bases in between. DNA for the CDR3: TGTGCCAGCAGCTTTGGAGGGCCTACAGTCGCAGGTGAGCAGTTCTTC. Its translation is CASSFGGPTVAGEQFF.

The CDR3 DNA follows: TGTGCCAGCAGTGAGGGACTAGCGGGGAATTCCTACGAGCAGTACGTC. Translating gives CASSEGLAGNSYEQYV. The rearrangement links TRBV6-1 to TRBJ2-7, with TRBD2 matching over 13 bases. CDR1 and CDR2 from the germline V gene are MNHNS and SASEGT. Trimming at V came to 3 bases and at J to 1 base, leaving 3 bases not matched to a gene. The CDR3 has 16 amino acids.

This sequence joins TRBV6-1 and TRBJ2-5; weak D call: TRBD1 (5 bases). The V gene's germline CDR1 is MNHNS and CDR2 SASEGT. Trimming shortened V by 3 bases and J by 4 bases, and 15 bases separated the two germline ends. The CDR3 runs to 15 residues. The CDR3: CASSDGQGRRETQYF. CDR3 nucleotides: TGTGCCAGCAGTGATGGGCAGGGAAGGAGAGAGACCCAGTACTTC.

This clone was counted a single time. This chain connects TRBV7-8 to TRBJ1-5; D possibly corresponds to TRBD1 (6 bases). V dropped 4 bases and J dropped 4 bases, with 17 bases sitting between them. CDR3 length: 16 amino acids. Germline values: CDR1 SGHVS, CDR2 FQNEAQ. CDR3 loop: CASSSAQGFGNQPQHF. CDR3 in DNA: TGTGCCAGCAGCTCTGCCCAGGGGTTTGGAAATCAGCCCCAGCATTTT. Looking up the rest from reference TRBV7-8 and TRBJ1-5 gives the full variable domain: GAGVSQSPRYKVAKRGQDVALRCDPISGHVSLFWYQQALGQGPEFLTYFQNEAQLDKSGLPSDRFFAERPEGSVSTLKIQRTQQEDSAVYLCASSSAQGFGNQPQHFGDGTRLSIL.

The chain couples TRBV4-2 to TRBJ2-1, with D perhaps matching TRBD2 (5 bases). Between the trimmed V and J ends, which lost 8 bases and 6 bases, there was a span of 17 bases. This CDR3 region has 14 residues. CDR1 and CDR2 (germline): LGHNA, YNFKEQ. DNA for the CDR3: TGTGCCAGCGGGGTTTTGCTTGAGGGCAATGAGCAGTTCTTC. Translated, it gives CASGVLLEGNEQFF.

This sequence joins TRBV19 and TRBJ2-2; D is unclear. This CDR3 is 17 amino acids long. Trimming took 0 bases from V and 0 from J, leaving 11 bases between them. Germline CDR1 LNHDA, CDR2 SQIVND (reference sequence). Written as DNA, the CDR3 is TGTGCCAGTAGTATAGATTGGCGGATTTCGAACACCGGGGAGCTGTTTTTT. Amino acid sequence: CASSIDWRISNTGELFF.

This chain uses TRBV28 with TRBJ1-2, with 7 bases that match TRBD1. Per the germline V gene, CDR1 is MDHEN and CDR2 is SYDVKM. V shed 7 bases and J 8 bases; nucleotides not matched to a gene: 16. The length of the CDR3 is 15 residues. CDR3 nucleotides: TGTGCCAGCAAACGGGACAGTTCCTCCTTTGGCGGCTACACCTTC. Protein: CASKRDSSSFGGYTF.

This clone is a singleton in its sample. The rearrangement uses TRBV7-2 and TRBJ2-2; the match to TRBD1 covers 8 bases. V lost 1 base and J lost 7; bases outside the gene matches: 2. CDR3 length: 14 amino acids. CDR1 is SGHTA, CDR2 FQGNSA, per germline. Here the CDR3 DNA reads TGTGCCAGCAGCTTAGGACAGGGGATCGGGGAGCTGTTTTTT. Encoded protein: CASSLGQGIGELFF.

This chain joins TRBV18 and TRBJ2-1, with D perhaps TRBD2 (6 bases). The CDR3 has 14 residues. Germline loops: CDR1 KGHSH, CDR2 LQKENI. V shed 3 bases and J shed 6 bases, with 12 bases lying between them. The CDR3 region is CASSPAGGANEQFF. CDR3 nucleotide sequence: TGTGCCAGCTCACCGGCAGGAGGGGCCAATGAGCAGTTCTTC.

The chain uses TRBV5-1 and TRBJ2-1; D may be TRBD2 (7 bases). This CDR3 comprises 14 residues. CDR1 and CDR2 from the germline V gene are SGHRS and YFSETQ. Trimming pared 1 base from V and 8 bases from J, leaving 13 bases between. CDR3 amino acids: CASSLLQGGDEQFF. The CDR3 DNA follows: TGCGCCAGCAGCTTGTTACAGGGAGGGGATGAGCAGTTCTTC. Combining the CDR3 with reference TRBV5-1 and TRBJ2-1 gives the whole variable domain KAGVTQTPRYLIKTRGQQVTLSCSPISGHRSVSWYQQTPGQGLQFLFEYFSETQRNKGNFPGRFSGRQFSNSRSEMNVSTLELGDSALYLCASSLLQGGDEQFFGPGTRLTVL.

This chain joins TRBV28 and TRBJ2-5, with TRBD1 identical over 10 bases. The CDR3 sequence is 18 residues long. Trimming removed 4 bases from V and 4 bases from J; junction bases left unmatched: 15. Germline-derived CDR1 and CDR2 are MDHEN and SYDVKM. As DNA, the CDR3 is TGTGCCAGCAGTTCAGCACCTCCGGGACAGGGGTGGGGAGAGACCCAGTACTTC. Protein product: CASSSAPPGQGWGETQYF.

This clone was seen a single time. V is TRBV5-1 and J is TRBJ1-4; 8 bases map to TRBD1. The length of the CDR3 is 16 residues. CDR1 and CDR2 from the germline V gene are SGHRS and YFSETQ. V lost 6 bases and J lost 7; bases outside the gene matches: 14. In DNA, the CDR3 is TGCGCCAGCATGGCAGGACAGGGTTCGGGGAGTGAAAAACTGTTTTTT. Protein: CASMAGQGSGSEKLFF.

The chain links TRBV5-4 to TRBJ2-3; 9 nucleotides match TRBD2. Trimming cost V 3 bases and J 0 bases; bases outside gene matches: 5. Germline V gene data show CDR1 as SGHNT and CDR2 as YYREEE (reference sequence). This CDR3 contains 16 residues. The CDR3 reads CASSSRLAASTDTQYF. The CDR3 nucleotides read TGTGCCAGCAGCTCCCGACTAGCGGCTAGCACAGATACGCAGTATTTT.

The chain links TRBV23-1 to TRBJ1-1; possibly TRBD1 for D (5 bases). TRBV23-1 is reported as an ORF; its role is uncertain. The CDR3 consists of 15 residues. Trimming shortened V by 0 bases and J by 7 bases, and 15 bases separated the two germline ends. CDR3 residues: CASSQSGRSPGEAFF. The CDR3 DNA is TGCGCCAGCAGTCAATCGGGGCGGTCCCCCGGTGAAGCTTTCTTT.

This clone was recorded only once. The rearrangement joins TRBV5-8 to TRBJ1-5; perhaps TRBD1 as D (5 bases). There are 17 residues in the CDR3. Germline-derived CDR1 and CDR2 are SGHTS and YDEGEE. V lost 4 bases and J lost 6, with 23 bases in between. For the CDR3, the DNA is TGTGCCAGCAGCCCCTGGGGCCGGGGGGAAAAGGGTCAGCCCCAGCATTTT. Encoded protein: CASSPWGRGEKGQPQHF.

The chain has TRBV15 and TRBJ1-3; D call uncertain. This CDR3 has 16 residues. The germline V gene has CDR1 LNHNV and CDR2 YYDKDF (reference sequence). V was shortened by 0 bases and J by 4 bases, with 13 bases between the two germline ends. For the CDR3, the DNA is TGTGCCACCAGCAGAGAGGCGAGGGCGCGAGGAAACACCATATATTTT. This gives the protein CATSREARARGNTIYF.

The CDR3 sequence is CASSLVLGAGLGYTF. The DNA for the CDR3 is TGTGCCAGCAGCTTGGTCTTAGGGGCAGGGCTTGGCTACACCTTC. The chain couples TRBV5-5 to TRBJ1-2; a possible D gene is TRBD1 (5 bases). Germline V gene lookup returns CDR1 SGHKS and CDR2 YYEKEE (reference sequence). The CDR3 loop spans 15 amino acids. The V end lost 0 bases, the J end lost 7 bases, and 16 bases lay between the germline ends.

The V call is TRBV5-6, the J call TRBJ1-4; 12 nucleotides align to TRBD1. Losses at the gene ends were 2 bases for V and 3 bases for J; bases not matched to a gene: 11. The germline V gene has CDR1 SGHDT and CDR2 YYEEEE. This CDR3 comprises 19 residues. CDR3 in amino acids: CASSFTGTGGLWANEKLFF. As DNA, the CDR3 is TGTGCCAGCAGCTTCACCGGGACAGGGGGCTTGTGGGCTAATGAAAAACTGTTTTTT.

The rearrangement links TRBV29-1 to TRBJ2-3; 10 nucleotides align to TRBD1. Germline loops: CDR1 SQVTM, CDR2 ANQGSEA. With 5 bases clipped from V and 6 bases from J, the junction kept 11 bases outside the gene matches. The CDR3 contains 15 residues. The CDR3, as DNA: TGCAGCGTTCCGCCACCCCCGGGACAGGGGGATACGCAGTATTTT. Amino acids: CSVPPPPGQGDTQYF.